This entry lists 24 T cell receptor beta chains sequenced from one sample in a study of high-grade serous ovarian cancer treatment subgroups. Using immunoSEQ multiplex PCR, the repertoire was profiled, and TCRdb retains in-frame clones only, with some absent. The sample carries about 9,000 clones, approximately 75% recorded once. The tumor samples were collected prior to definitive surgery or chemotherapy. What was sequenced was tumor tissue. Source of these receptors: a human donor with high-grade serous ovarian cancer.

This chain joins TRBV7-8 and TRBJ2-2; 12 bases align to TRBD2. This CDR3 contains 16 residues. Germline V gene lookup returns CDR1 SGHVS and CDR2 FQNEAQ. V lost 5 bases and J lost 5; bases outside the gene matches: 6. CDR3 residues: CASSPSGRVETGELFF. CDR3 coding DNA: TGTGCCAGCAGCCCTAGCGGGAGGGTCGAGACCGGGGAGCTGTTTTTT.

This chain connects TRBV5-4 to TRBJ2-1; 8 nucleotides line up with TRBD1. This CDR3 has 15 residues. J was trimmed by 7 bases and V by 2 bases; bases with no gene match: 8. The germline gives CDR1 SGHNT, CDR2 YYREEE (reference sequence). CDR3 sequence: CASSFAQGAGNEQFF. CDR3 bases: TGTGCCAGCAGCTTTGCGCAGGGGGCGGGGAATGAGCAGTTCTTC.

This clone was seen more than once but under ten times. The J gene is TRBJ2-5, the V gene TRBV2; tentative D call: TRBD1 (5 bases). This CDR3 region has 12 residues. Germline-derived CDR1 and CDR2 are SNHLY and FYNNEI. Between the trimmed V and J ends, which lost 7 bases and 4 bases, there was a span of 10 bases. The CDR3 spells CASKPGSETQYF. The DNA for the CDR3 is TGTGCCAGCAAGCCAGGGTCAGAGACCCAGTACTTC.

The rearrangement links TRBV28 to TRBJ2-1, with 8 bases matching TRBD1. Germline loops: CDR1 MDHEN, CDR2 SYDVKM. J was trimmed by 8 bases and V by 3 bases; bases with no gene match: 12. The CDR3 spans 16 residues. The CDR3 loop reads CASSFPGQGVADEQFF. The CDR3 DNA reads TGTGCCAGCAGTTTCCCCGGACAGGGAGTTGCCGATGAGCAGTTCTTC.

Only a few counts were recorded for this clone. The chain joins TRBV27 to TRBJ1-3; the D is unclear. Per germline, CDR1 MNHEY and CDR2 SMNVEV (reference sequence). V was clipped by 5 bases and J by 4 bases, with 9 bases between them. The CDR3 runs 13 residues. CDR3 sequence reads: CASSSSFGNTIYF. In DNA form, the CDR3 reads TGTGCCAGCAGTAGCTCTTTCGGAAACACCATATATTTT.

The chain joins TRBV20-1 to TRBJ1-3; no firm D call. V was pared by 3 bases and J by 6 bases, with 6 bases between. The V gene's germline CDR1 is DFQATT and CDR2 SNEGSKA (reference sequence). The CDR3 length is 11 residues. The CDR3 sequence: CSARGPNTIYF. CDR3 nucleotides: TGCAGTGCTAGGGGTCCAAACACCATATATTTT.

The gene calls are TRBV2 and TRBJ2-5; D not resolved. Trimming took off 2 bases at V and 5 bases at J, with 15 bases between the two ends. The CDR3 covers 15 residues. The germline gives CDR1 SNHLY, CDR2 FYNNEI. The CDR3 DNA follows: TGTGCCAGCAGTGAATGGCGAGGAATGGCGGAGACCCAGTACTTC. Protein product: CASSEWRGMAETQYF.

On this clone itself: At the DNA level, this CDR3 is encoded by other sequences in the same sample as well. This chain links TRBV4-1 with TRBJ2-6; 8 bases line up with TRBD1. Germline lookup yields CDR1 MGHRA and CDR2 YSYEKL. CDR3 length equals 18 residues. J was trimmed by 0 bases and V by 1 base; bases with no gene match: 5. CDR3 residues: CASSQGGTGSSGANVLTF. DNA of the CDR3: TGCGCCAGCAGCCAAGGAGGGACAGGATCCTCTGGGGCCAACGTCCTGACTTTC.

The chain uses TRBV18 and TRBJ2-7, with no clear D. Germline CDR1 and CDR2: KGHSH and LQKENI. Trimming left V 4 bases short and J 5 bases short, with 6 bases between. The CDR3 covers 11 residues. CDR3 nucleotides: TGTGCCAGCTCACAAGCTAACGAGCAGTACTTC. Its translation is CASSQANEQYF. Supplemented by reference TRBV18 and TRBJ2-7, the full variable domain reads NAGVMQNPRHLVRRRGQEARLRCSPMKGHSHVYWYRQLPEEGLKFMVYLQKENIIDESGMPKERFSAEFPKEGPSILRIQQVVRGDSAAYFCASSQANEQYFGPGTRLTVT.

The chain recombines TRBV19 with TRBJ2-1, with 12 positions matching TRBD2. Germline V CDR1 and CDR2: LNHDA, SQIVND (reference sequence). J lost 9 bases, V lost 7 bases, and 19 bases had no gene match. The CDR3 is 18 residues long. The CDR3 loop reads CASTPGLAGTSRGGEQFF. The CDR3 DNA sequence: TGTGCCAGTACCCCGGGACTAGCGGGTACATCTAGGGGAGGTGAGCAGTTCTTC. Full variable domain (remainder filled in from reference TRBV19 and TRBJ2-1): DGGITQSPKYLFRKEGQNVTLSCEQNLNHDAMYWYRQDPGQGLRLIYYSQIVNDFQKGDIAEGYSVSREKKESFPLTVTSAQKNPTAFYLCASTPGLAGTSRGGEQFFGPGTRLTVL.

The chain has TRBV25-1 and TRBJ2-5; 7 nucleotides line up with TRBD2. The J call could be wrong; TRBJ2-7 is a better fit for the DNA end. CDR1 MGHDK and CDR2 SYGVNS come from the germline V gene. CDR3 length: 13 residues. CDR3 protein: CASSRGSLNEQYF. CDR3 coding DNA: TGTGCCAGCAGTCGCGGGAGCCTGAACGAGCAGTACTTC.

The rearrangement links TRBV10-2 to TRBJ2-1; a possible D gene is TRBD2 (5 bases). This CDR3 has 16 residues. V was pared by 0 bases and J by 12 bases, with 21 bases between. Per the germline V gene, CDR1 is WSHSY and CDR2 is SAAADI. CDR3 loop: CASSESRVTGVSAQFF. The CDR3 DNA reads as TGCGCCAGCAGTGAGTCTCGGGTAACGGGCGTTAGCGCGCAGTTCTTC.

V and J are TRBV10-2 and TRBJ1-5; TRBD1 is a possible D gene (5 bases). CDR1 WSHSY and CDR2 SAAADI come from the germline V gene. The CDR3 totals 14 residues. The germline V and J ends were trimmed by 7 bases and 11 bases, with 21 bases remaining between them. The CDR3 DNA follows: TGCGCCAGCATCCTTAAACCAGGGTTCGGGGCCCAGCATTTT. Residues: CASILKPGFGAQHF.

The rearrangement uses TRBV29-1 and TRBJ1-2; 10 bases match TRBD1. The germline CDR1 and CDR2 sequences are SQVTM and ANQGSEA. V dropped 3 bases and J dropped 4; count of bases not matched to a gene: 2. There are 13 residues in the CDR3. The CDR3 protein is CSVEGQGSYGYTF. The CDR3 DNA is TGCAGCGTTGAGGGACAGGGGTCCTATGGCTACACCTTC.

The chain recombines TRBV7-2 with TRBJ2-2; D gene ambiguous. V shed 6 bases and J shed 2 bases, with 7 bases lying between them. Germline V gives CDR1 SGHTA, CDR2 FQGNSA. The CDR3 consists of 13 residues. CDR3 in DNA: TGTGCCAGCAGGCCCTACAACACCGGGGAGCTGTTTTTT. It encodes CASRPYNTGELFF.

This chain uses TRBV9 with TRBJ2-5, with D perhaps TRBD2 (5 bases). Trimming cost V 0 bases and J 3 bases, with 6 bases left between them. Germline assignment: CDR1 SGDLS and CDR2 YYNGEE. This CDR3 is built from 13 residues. CDR3 region: CASSVGGKETQYF. The DNA for the CDR3 is TGTGCCAGCAGCGTAGGAGGGAAAGAGACCCAGTACTTC. Together with reference TRBV9 and TRBJ2-5, the CDR3 gives the full variable domain: DSGVTQTPKHLITATGQRVTLRCSPRSGDLSVYWYQQSLDQGLQFLIQYYNGEERAKGNILERFSAQQFPDLHSELNLSSLELGDSALYFCASSVGGKETQYFGPGTRLLVL.

The V gene is TRBV4-2, the J gene TRBJ2-7; TRBD1 matches at 7 bases. Trimming at V came to 1 base and at J to 0 bases, leaving 6 bases not matched to a gene. CDR3 length equals 16 residues. Germline V gives CDR1 LGHNA, CDR2 YNFKEQ. Here the CDR3 DNA reads TGTGCCAGCAGCCAAGCGGTCAGGGGGAGCTCCTACGAGCAGTACTTC. This sequence encodes CASSQAVRGSSYEQYF.

This rearrangement joins TRBV19 to TRBJ1-4, with D hard to call. CDR1 and CDR2 (germline): LNHDA, SQIVND (reference sequence). This CDR3 has 13 amino acids. Deletions cut 9 bases from V and 8 bases from J, with 16 bases between. CDR3 nucleotide sequence: TGTGCCAGCGTTAGCCGGCAGAGGGAAAAACTGTTTTTT. It translates to CASVSRQREKLFF.

The chain couples TRBV6-1 to TRBJ1-5, with 10 bases that match TRBD1. CDR1 is MNHNS and CDR2 is SASEGT in the germline V gene. CDR3 length equals 15 residues. The V and J ends lost 4 bases and 6 bases, in that order; junction bases with no gene match: 6. As DNA, the CDR3 is TGTGCCAGCAGTGCTGACAGGGGGCCTGCTCAGCCCCAGCATTTT. Its translation is CASSADRGPAQPQHF.

The V and J genes are TRBV27 and TRBJ1-5; TRBD1 matches 8 bases. V dropped 5 bases and J dropped 2; count of bases not matched to a gene: 2. Germline V gene data show CDR1 as MNHEY and CDR2 as SMNVEV (reference sequence). This CDR3 spans 14 amino acids. CDR3 coding DNA: TGTGCCAGCAGTCTGGGACAGGGCAATCAGCCCCAGCATTTT. The encoded protein is CASSLGQGNQPQHF.

The V and J genes are TRBV28 and TRBJ2-7; D could derive from TRBD1 or TRBD2 (6 bases each). Germline V gene sequence: CDR1 MDHEN, CDR2 SYDVKM. V lost 3 bases and J lost 4, with 16 bases in between. The CDR3 is 15 amino acids. CDR3 protein: CASSFGGSRNYEQYF. CDR3 coding DNA: TGTGCCAGCAGTTTCGGGGGCAGCCGTAATTACGAGCAGTACTTC.

The rearrangement uses TRBV9 and TRBJ1-5; TRBD1 might be the D (5 bases). The germline CDR1 and CDR2 sequences are SGDLS and YYNGEE. V was pared by 0 bases and J by 4 bases, with 11 bases between. CDR3 length: 15 residues. The DNA of the CDR3 is TGTGCCAGCAGCGTAGGGGGGGATCTTAATCAGCCCCAGCATTTT. As protein: CASSVGGDLNQPQHF.

The CDR3: CASSRSGQVGQPQHF. CDR3 DNA sequence: TGTGCCAGCAGTCGTAGCGGCCAGGTCGGCCAGCCCCAGCATTTT. The gene calls are TRBV7-3 and TRBJ1-5, with D unclear. The germline V gene has CDR1 SGHTA and CDR2 FQGTGA. The length of the CDR3 is 15 residues. The germline V and J ends were trimmed by 6 bases and 7 bases, with 19 bases remaining between them.

This sequence joins TRBV7-2 and TRBJ2-5, with D unclear. Per germline, CDR1 SGHTA and CDR2 FQGNSA. The CDR3 loop spans 12 amino acids. V lost 3 bases and J 4 bases, leaving 6 bases between the germline ends. The CDR3 nucleotides read TGTGCCAGCAGCTTCTACTCAGAGACCCAGTACTTC. Translation gives CASSFYSETQYF.